This T cell receptor beta chain emerged from a study of OX40 agonist ivuxolimab in advanced cancers. The trim removed 3 bases at V and 8 bases at J, leaving 10 bases unmatched. Germline V gene sequence: CDR1 SGDLS, CDR2 YYNGEE. CDR3 length: 15 residues. Generated by immunoSEQ multiplex PCR, the TCRdb table keeps only in-frame clones and is missing some. The table includes 45,000 to 55,000 clones, 70% to 90% detected once. The source was CD4+ or CD8+ T cells sorted from blood, collected in a trial of the OX40 agonist ivuxolimab. The receptor was isolated from an adult with an advanced solid tumor such as melanoma, head and neck, liver or kidney cancer. V usage is TRBV9 and J usage is TRBJ2-1, with 8 bases that match TRBD2. CDR3 amino acids: CASSESGSGVDEQFF. CDR3 nucleotide sequence: TGTGCCAGCAGCGAAAGCGGGAGCGGGGTGGATGAGCAGTTCTTC.